The present T cell receptor (beta chain) was sequenced within a study of blood T cell repertoires in COVID-19. In the study overall: Spain, Italy and the United States supplied samples that represented acute and convalescent COVID-19.

There are 14 residues in the CDR3. Germline CDR1 reads KGHSH; CDR2 reads LQKENI. With 2 bases clipped from V and 4 bases from J, the junction kept 4 bases outside the gene matches. TCRdb's table, derived via immunoSEQ multiplex PCR, lists solely in-frame clones and lacks some. Of more than 150,000 clones in the sample, about nine tenths were seen once. This clone was seen only once. The J gene is TRBJ1-2, the V gene TRBV18; 7 positions match TRBD1. The origin of this receptor is a man aged 35 to 55 with acute or convalescent COVID-19. Sequencing was done on a sample of peripheral blood. This CDR3 reads CASSPGTAIYGYTF. In nucleotides, the CDR3 is TGTGCCAGCTCACCAGGGACAGCTATCTATGGCTACACCTTC.